This T cell receptor (beta chain) derives from a study of identical twins. Of note for this clonotype: Its cognate antigen is unknown.

This CDR3 spans 18 amino acids. Germline V gene sequence: CDR1 SGHRS, CDR2 YFSETQ. V lost 0 bases and J lost 4, with 21 bases in between. TCRdb called the 5' RACE reads again in MiXCR, with one record for every CDR3 protein. This table has some 500,000 distinct CDR3 sequences, roughly an eighth appearing once. General study findings and limits: Cord blood beta clonotypes present at high abundance carried fewer insertions; no such pattern appeared in memory repertoires.

This same sample was also taken into another study, of yellow fever vaccine responses in identical twins.

This TCR derives from a woman between 18 and 29 years old in good health. The V gene is TRBV5-1, the J gene TRBJ2-3, with D possibly TRBD2 on 6 matching bases. Sequences were obtained from CD4+ T cells sorted from blood. The CDR3 DNA follows: TGCGCCAGCAGCTTGGGGTATGGAGGGACCACGCATCCAGATACGCAGTATTTT. Translation gives CASSLGYGGTTHPDTQYF. The full variable domain, completed using reference TRBV5-1 and TRBJ2-3, is KAGVTQTPRYLIKTRGQQVTLSCSPISGHRSVSWYQQTPGQGLQFLFEYFSETQRNKGNFPGRFSGRQFSNSRSEMNVSTLELGDSALYLCASSLGYGGTTHPDTQYFGPGTRLTVL.